Below, 18 T cell receptor beta chains from the same sample are listed, as sequenced in a study of cytomegalovirus exposure and HLA in healthy donors. It was with 60 Vbeta and 13 Jbeta primers that the PCR ran. The protocol was immunoSEQ multiplex PCR, while the TCRdb copy is restricted to in-frame clones and leaves out a portion. The sample yields about 150,000 clones, 72% seen once. Input material: PBMCs. Source of these receptors: a man aged 35 to 55 in good health and CMV-seronegative.

The J gene is TRBJ1-3, the V gene TRBV10-1; TRBD1 aligns across 7 bases. The CDR3 extends over 17 amino acids. V lost 2 bases to trimming and J lost 0 bases; unmatched junction nucleotides: 7. CDR1 is WNHNN, CDR2 SYGVQD, per germline (reference sequence). This CDR3 is CASSETGTASSGNTIYF. In DNA form, the CDR3 reads TGCGCCAGCAGTGAGACCGGGACAGCAAGCTCTGGAAACACCATATATTTT.

This chain uses TRBV21-1 with TRBJ2-1; the table's D call, TRBD2, has no DNA check behind it. TRBV21-1 constitutes a pseudogene. The CDR3 has 19 residues. The CDR3 nucleotides read TGTGCCAGCAGCAATCCTCCGGGACTAGCGGGGGGGCCAAACAATGAGCAGTTCTTC. Its translation: CASSNPPGLAGGPNNEQFF.

The chain is built from TRBV7-2 and TRBJ2-7, with a possible D match to TRBD1 (5 bases). Trimming cost V 2 bases and J 2 bases, with 13 bases left between them. The CDR3 totals 15 residues. The V gene's germline CDR1 is SGHTA and CDR2 FQGNSA. CDR3 residues: CASSLRMAGTYEQYF. In nucleotides, the CDR3 is TGTGCCAGCAGCTTACGGATGGCAGGGACCTACGAGCAGTACTTC.

This rearrangement joins TRBV7-6 to TRBJ2-1, with 7 bases lining up with TRBD2. The CDR3 length is 16 residues. The junction had 7 bases not matched to a gene; V was cut back by 1 base and J by 4 bases. Germline V gene sequence: CDR1 SGHVS, CDR2 FNYEAQ. The DNA for the CDR3 is TGTGCCAGCAGCTTAGATCCGGGAGGAGTTTACAATGAGCAGTTCTTC. Encoded protein: CASSLDPGGVYNEQFF. The whole variable domain, remainder taken from reference TRBV7-6 and TRBJ2-1, is GAGVSQSPRYKVTKRGQDVALRCDPISGHVSLYWYRQALGQGPEFLTYFNYEAQQDKSGLPNDRFSAERPEGSISTLTIQRTEQRDSAMYRCASSLDPGGVYNEQFFGPGTRLTVL.

The chain has TRBV6-1 and TRBJ1-3; no clear D. Germline V gene lookup returns CDR1 MNHNS and CDR2 SASEGT. The CDR3 has 14 residues. V lost 2 bases, J lost 4 bases, and 9 bases lay in between. CDR3 DNA: TGTGCCAGCAGTGAACCCAATGAGGGAAACACCATATATTTT. Translating gives CASSEPNEGNTIYF.

The gene calls are TRBV5-8 and TRBJ2-1, with TRBD1 matching 10 bases. The CDR3 contains 15 residues. The germline gives CDR1 SGHTS, CDR2 YDEGEE. V lost 4 bases to trimming and J lost 5 bases; unmatched junction nucleotides: 6. The CDR3 DNA follows: TGTGCCAGCAGCAGGGACAGGGGAGGAAACAATGAGCAGTTCTTC. Its protein product is CASSRDRGGNNEQFF.

V usage is TRBV30 and J usage is TRBJ2-1; possible D gene TRBD2, 6 bases. The CDR3 loop spans 13 amino acids. Trimming shortened V by 0 bases and J by 7 bases, and 10 bases separated the two germline ends. Looked up from germline, CDR1 is GTSNPN and CDR2 is SVGIG (reference sequence). DNA of the CDR3: TGTGCCTGGAGTGTACTGGGAGGTAATGAGCAGTTCTTC. Protein: CAWSVLGGNEQFF.

The CDR3 bases are TGTGCCAGCAACGCCCCTCTAAACAGGGGGGCTAATGAAAAACTGTTTTTT. Translated: CASNAPLNRGANEKLFF. The chain uses TRBV4-2 and TRBJ1-4, with 8 bases identical to TRBD1. CDR3 length equals 17 residues. Germline V gene data show CDR1 as LGHNA and CDR2 as YNFKEQ. V lost 7 bases to trimming and J lost 3 bases; unmatched junction nucleotides: 13.

This clone was seen a handful of times. The chain is built from TRBV30 and TRBJ2-7, with TRBD1 as a possible D gene (6 bases). The CDR3 length is 12 residues. Trimming stripped 3 bases from V and 4 bases from J, with 10 bases between. Germline V gene sequence: CDR1 GTSNPN, CDR2 SVGIG (reference sequence). In DNA, the CDR3 is TGTGCCTGGAGGACAGGCTTTTACGAGCAGTACTTC. This translates into CAWRTGFYEQYF. Based on the CDR3 plus reference TRBV30 and TRBJ2-7, the full variable domain is SQTIHQWPATLVQPVGSPLSLECTVEGTSNPNLYWYRQAAGRGLQLLFYSVGIGQISSEVPQNLSASRPQDRQFILSSKKLLLSDSGFYLCAWRTGFYEQYFGPGTRLTVT.

The chain carries TRBV7-8 and TRBJ2-1, with TRBD2 matching over 12 bases. V gave up 5 bases and J gave up 9 bases; unmatched junction bases: 11. Germline CDR1 reads SGHVS; CDR2 reads FQNEAQ. The CDR3 covers 16 residues. CDR3 in amino acids: CASSLRMGLAGIEQFF. The CDR3 region has the DNA TGTGCCAGCAGCCTCCGCATGGGACTAGCGGGTATTGAGCAGTTCTTC.

The chain uses TRBV5-4 and TRBJ2-3, with 9 bases identical to TRBD2. The J segment lost 1 base and the V segment lost 2 bases, leaving 5 bases of the junction unmatched. The CDR3 totals 16 residues. Germline V CDR1 and CDR2: SGHNT, YYREEE (reference sequence). The CDR3 here is CASSLSSGRGTDTQYF. The CDR3 DNA follows: TGTGCCAGCAGCTTAAGTAGCGGGAGAGGCACAGATACGCAGTATTTT.

The genes are TRBV21-1 and TRBJ2-5; the table assigns TRBD1, which was not confirmed against the DNA. TRBV21-1 is assigned pseudogene status. The CDR3 consists of 14 residues. This CDR3 reads CASSRRGQDETQYF. DNA for the CDR3: TGTGCCAGCAGCCGCCGAGGACAGGATGAGACCCAGTACTTC.

This clone was seen a few times. The rearrangement links TRBV7-9 to TRBJ1-1; 7 positions agree with TRBD1. V gave up 5 bases and J gave up 5 bases; unmatched junction bases: 11. In germline, CDR1 is SEHNR, CDR2 FQNEAQ (reference sequence). This CDR3 has 15 amino acids. CDR3 in DNA: TGTGCCAGCAGCCCCTATGAGACAGGGACGACTGAAGCTTTCTTT. Translation gives CASSPYETGTTEAFF. The variable domain in full, completed from reference TRBV7-9 and TRBJ1-1, reads DTGVSQNPRHKITKRGQNVTFRCDPISEHNRLYWYRQTLGQGPEFLTYFQNEAQLEKSRLLSDRFSAERPKGSFSTLEIQRTEQGDSAMYLCASSPYETGTTEAFFGQGTRLTVV.

This sequence joins TRBV28 and TRBJ1-4; 9 bases agree with TRBD1. The germline V gene has CDR1 MDHEN and CDR2 SYDVKM. The CDR3 runs to 13 residues. V dropped 5 bases and J dropped 8; count of bases not matched to a gene: 3. For the CDR3, the DNA is TGTGCCAGCAGTGGACAGGGGTGGGAAAAACTGTTTTTT. Its translation: CASSGQGWEKLFF.

The V and J genes are TRBV5-1 and TRBJ1-2; D unclear. There are 14 residues in the CDR3. Per the germline V gene, CDR1 is SGHRS and CDR2 is YFSETQ. The V end lost 7 bases, the J end lost 1 base, and 14 bases lay between the germline ends. In DNA form, the CDR3 reads TGCGCCAGCGCTGAGCTGAGTCTTAACTATGGCTACACCTTC. Translating gives CASAELSLNYGYTF.

This clone has a handful of counts. The chain couples TRBV4-1 to TRBJ2-5, with 7 bases identical to TRBD1. Trimming at V came to 1 base and at J to 0 bases, leaving 2 bases not matched to a gene. The germline V gene has CDR1 MGHRA and CDR2 YSYEKL. The CDR3 runs to 15 residues. The chain's CDR3 is CASSQATGDQETQYF. Written as DNA, the CDR3 is TGCGCCAGCAGCCAAGCAACAGGGGACCAAGAGACCCAGTACTTC.

This sequence joins TRBV28 and TRBJ1-1; D may be TRBD1 (5 bases). From germline, CDR1 is MDHEN and CDR2 SYDVKM. CDR3 length: 13 amino acids. V lost 6 bases and J lost 1, with 9 bases in between. The CDR3 loop reads CASRVQGNTEAFF. CDR3 sequence (DNA): TGTGCCAGCAGGGTTCAGGGGAACACTGAAGCTTTCTTT.

The chain uses TRBV29-1 and TRBJ2-7; possibly TRBD1 for D (6 bases). Deletions cut 3 bases from V and 2 bases from J, with 11 bases between. CDR1 and CDR2 from the germline V gene are SQVTM and ANQGSEA. This CDR3 has 13 residues. The CDR3 DNA is TGCAGCGTTGAGGACAGCGAAACCTACGAGCAGTACTTC. Protein sequence: CSVEDSETYEQYF.